This record covers a single TCR beta chain. The sample belongs to a study of T cell changes during pregnancy in multiple sclerosis. This CDR3 contains 14 residues. Germline V gives CDR1 SGDLS, CDR2 YYNGEE. Unmatched junction bases numbered 4, after V lost 3 bases and J lost 8 bases. TCRdb's table, derived via immunoSEQ multiplex PCR, lists solely in-frame clones and lacks some. The sample lists tens of thousands of clones, 85% to 90% occurring once. This rearrangement joins TRBV9 to TRBJ1-3; 11 bases are a match to TRBD1. This clonotype originated in a female donor with multiple sclerosis, enrolled in a pregnancy study. The starting material was CD4+ T cells from peripheral blood mononuclear cells, obtained in the second trimester of pregnancy. CDR3 DNA sequence: TGTGCCAGCAGCGCGGACAGGGGGCTAGACACCATATATTTT. This gives the protein CASSADRGLDTIYF.